This entry features one T cell receptor beta chain sequence. This entry belongs to a study of technical replicates of blood from a handful of donors. Data came from immunoSEQ multiplex PCR; TCRdb stores just in-frame clones and leaves some out. The table shows over 65,000 clones, with approximately 97% occurring only once. The material sequenced was T cells isolated from PBMCs. This clonotype originated in a human donor in good health.

The CDR3 protein is CAITSGSMNEQFF. The CDR3 DNA reads TGTGCCATCACTAGCGGGAGTATGAATGAGCAGTTCTTC. The chain has TRBV10-3 and TRBJ2-1; 10 positions agree with TRBD2. The germline gives CDR1 ENHRY, CDR2 SYGVKD. The CDR3 is made up of 13 amino acids. V was clipped by 7 bases and J by 7 bases; unmatched bases: 4.